The next 5 T cell receptor beta chains were all read from a single sample in a study of cytomegalovirus exposure and HLA in healthy donors. PCR involved 60 Vbeta and 13 Jbeta primers. Some clones are missing from TCRdb's copy, which holds only in-frame ones; the method was immunoSEQ multiplex PCR. The sample gives some 200,000 clones, over 65% of which show up once; roughly 1.9% is in the top ten. The sequencing sample was made of PBMCs. Receptors were obtained from a woman in her twenties or thirties in good health and CMV-seronegative.

The CDR3 bases are TGTGCCAGCTCACCAACCGGGACAGATGGGGTGAGGTATGGCTACACCTTC. Translation: CASSPTGTDGVRYGYTF. This chain joins TRBV18 and TRBJ1-2; 7 bases are shared with TRBD1. Germline CDR1 reads KGHSH; CDR2 reads LQKENI. V dropped 2 bases and J dropped 5; count of bases not matched to a gene: 14. This CDR3 contains 17 residues.

CDR3 nucleotides: TGTGCCAGCAGCTTAAATAGATTGTACCAAGAGACCCAGTACTTC. Residues: CASSLNRLYQETQYF. V usage is TRBV7-2 and J usage is TRBJ2-5; D ambiguous. V gave up 2 bases and J gave up 0 bases, with 10 bases separating them. The CDR3 covers 15 residues. The germline gives CDR1 SGHTA, CDR2 FQGNSA.

V is TRBV19 and J is TRBJ1-1, with 7 bases that match TRBD1. The junction had 11 bases not matched to a gene; V was cut back by 5 bases and J by 2 bases. There are 16 residues in the CDR3. The germline V gene has CDR1 LNHDA and CDR2 SQIVND (reference sequence). CDR3 loop: CASSGALGQQNTEAFF. The DNA of the CDR3 is TGTGCCAGTAGTGGGGCTTTGGGACAGCAAAACACTGAAGCTTTCTTT.

This clone appeared a few times. This chain uses TRBV7-8 with TRBJ2-1, with 8 bases lining up with TRBD2. The junction had 10 bases not matched to a gene; V was cut back by 1 base and J by 8 bases. CDR1 and CDR2 (germline): SGHVS, FQNEAQ. This CDR3 is built from 16 residues. The CDR3 loop reads CASSLEWSGSTDEQFF. CDR3 bases: TGTGCCAGCAGCTTAGAGTGGAGCGGGAGCACGGATGAGCAGTTCTTC.

The chain couples TRBV19 to TRBJ2-7; tentatively, D is TRBD1 (6 bases). This CDR3 comprises 14 residues. Germline V gives CDR1 LNHDA, CDR2 SQIVND (reference sequence). V lost 9 bases and J lost 2, with 17 bases in between. Written as DNA, the CDR3 is TGTGCCAGCGCCAGGGGTCTGGGGACCTACGAGCAGTACTTC. Its protein product is CASARGLGTYEQYF.